The 23 T cell receptor beta chains below were found in one sample sequenced in a study of shared clonotypes between healthy human individuals (dated by TCRdb to between 2020 and 2021). Receptor amplification or capture employed the immunoSEQ multiplex PCR assay. The table was pulled from immuneACCESS by TCRdb, which kept in-frame rearrangements only. Such tables lose some clones; where checked, under half of the loss comes from unresolved V genes, and the rest has no known cause. This sample lists about 2.4 million clones; approximately 93% were detected once. The ten largest clones add up to about 0.34% of the sample. Sequencing was performed on naive CD4+ T cells from PBMCs. The cell subset or site label, read with the paper, signifies: CD45RA+ positively selected. These TCRs come from a man aged 18 to 30 in good health. Some clones in this sample may be carry-over from other donors' samples.

V gene TRBV28 combines with J gene TRBJ1-5; D remains unclear. CDR3 length: 16 amino acids. V was trimmed by 6 bases and J by 0 bases, leaving 15 bases between them. Germline values: CDR1 MDHEN, CDR2 SYDVKM. This CDR3 reads CASRPGGVNSNQPQHF. In nucleotides, the CDR3 is TGTGCCAGCAGACCCGGTGGGGTTAATAGCAATCAGCCCCAGCATTTT.

This clone was seen a single time. The chain has TRBV5-3 and TRBJ1-1, with D perhaps TRBD1 (6 bases). TRBV5-3 is filed as an ORF, its function uncertain. V was cut by 0 bases and J by 4 bases, with 16 bases left in between. CDR3 length: 16 amino acids. CDR3 DNA sequence: TGTGCCAGAAGCTTGGTTCCAGGGGCAGAGGGCACTGAAGCTTTCTTT. It is translated as CARSLVPGAEGTEAFF.

The V call is TRBV2, the J call TRBJ2-6; D possibly corresponds to TRBD1 (5 bases). Trimming cost V 5 bases and J 2 bases, with 13 bases left between them. Germline V gene data show CDR1 as SNHLY and CDR2 as FYNNEI. The CDR3 consists of 16 residues. The CDR3 region is CASSSQGGTGANVLTF. The DNA for the CDR3 is TGTGCCAGCAGTAGTCAGGGCGGTACTGGGGCCAACGTCCTGACTTTC.

The chain joins TRBV7-6 to TRBJ2-3, with D perhaps given as TRBD1 or TRBD2 (5 bases each). The CDR3 extends over 18 amino acids. Trimming left V 2 bases short and J 4 bases short, with 22 bases between. Germline V gene sequence: CDR1 SGHVS, CDR2 FNYEAQ. CDR3 DNA: TGTGCCAGCAGCTTAAACGGGGCCTTGCGGCCCCCCCCAGATACGCAGTATTTT. It codes for CASSLNGALRPPPDTQYF.

This chain connects TRBV25-1 to TRBJ2-3; 10 bases align to TRBD1. V lost 5 bases and J lost 4; bases outside the gene matches: 15. The CDR3 sequence is 18 residues long. Germline-derived CDR1 and CDR2 are MGHDK and SYGVNS. CDR3: CASSPSPGTGVGPDTQYF. The CDR3 DNA reads TGTGCCAGCAGTCCGAGTCCCGGGACAGGGGTCGGGCCAGATACGCAGTATTTT.

This clone was seen a single time. The V call is TRBV5-4, the J call TRBJ2-1; no clear D. CDR1 and CDR2 (germline): SGHNT, YYREEE (reference sequence). V was shortened by 4 bases and J by 5 bases, with 13 bases between the two germline ends. The CDR3 spans 14 residues. CDR3 sequence reads: CASSPNPTHNEQFF. In DNA form, the CDR3 reads TGTGCCAGCAGCCCGAACCCGACCCACAATGAGCAGTTCTTC.

The chain recombines TRBV2 with TRBJ1-4; 10 bases align to TRBD1. Germline V CDR1 and CDR2: SNHLY, FYNNEI. Trimming removed 5 bases from V and 6 bases from J; junction bases left unmatched: 12. The CDR3 has 17 amino acids. The DNA of the CDR3 is TGTGCCAGCAGTTCACCACCCGGACAGGGGGTACATGAAAAACTGTTTTTT. Translation: CASSSPPGQGVHEKLFF.

The sample holds one count of this clone. The V gene is TRBV5-4, the J gene TRBJ2-5; 11 nucleotides match TRBD2. The CDR3 consists of 16 residues. Looked up from germline, CDR1 is SGHNT and CDR2 is YYREEE (reference sequence). Trimming cost V 3 bases and J 5 bases; bases outside gene matches: 9. CDR3 nucleotide sequence: TGTGCCAGCAGCTGGGGGGCTAGCGGGAGGCGGGAGACCCAGTACTTC. It encodes CASSWGASGRRETQYF.

This chain uses TRBV6-5 with TRBJ1-1, with 8 bases aligning to TRBD1. The J segment lost 9 bases and the V segment lost 5 bases, leaving 5 bases of the junction unmatched. Germline CDR1 reads MNHEY; CDR2 reads SVGAGI. The CDR3 is made up of 12 amino acids. The CDR3 bases are TGTGCCAGCAGTCGCCAGGGGGCGAAAGCTTTCTTT. This codes for CASSRQGAKAFF.

The chain couples TRBV6-5 to TRBJ1-1; D possibly corresponds to TRBD1 (6 bases). The CDR3 is made up of 14 amino acids. V lost 6 bases and J 4 bases, leaving 15 bases between the germline ends. Germline CDR1 and CDR2: MNHEY and SVGAGI. The CDR3 spells CASRPRGGGTEAFF. The CDR3 DNA is TGTGCCAGCAGACCCCGCGGGGGCGGCACTGAAGCTTTCTTT.

The V gene is TRBV7-3, the J gene TRBJ1-1; a possible D gene is TRBD1 (5 bases). This CDR3 has 16 amino acids. CDR1 and CDR2 (germline): SGHTA, FQGTGA. With 5 bases removed from V and 4 bases from J, the gap between germline ends came to 20 bases. This CDR3 is CASSPRRGSSATEAFF. In DNA, the CDR3 is TGTGCCAGCAGCCCCCGACGGGGCTCCTCTGCCACTGAAGCTTTCTTT.

The V gene is TRBV18, the J gene TRBJ1-2; D is possibly TRBD1 (5 bases). Per germline, CDR1 KGHSH and CDR2 LQKENI. Trimming took 5 bases from V and 4 from J, leaving 17 bases between them. The CDR3 spans 15 residues. The CDR3 DNA follows: TGTGCCAGCTCAGTGGGACTAAGACAGAGCTATGGCTACACCTTC. The encoded protein is CASSVGLRQSYGYTF.

V and J are TRBV5-6 and TRBJ2-7; D gene unclear. Germline V gives CDR1 SGHDT, CDR2 YYEEEE. CDR3 length: 13 amino acids. V lost 1 base and J 5 bases, leaving 10 bases between the germline ends. The CDR3 reads CASSLQGIHEQYF. CDR3 nucleotide sequence: TGTGCCAGCAGCTTGCAAGGGATCCACGAGCAGTACTTC.

This chain links TRBV4-1 with TRBJ2-7; weak D call: TRBD1 (5 bases). Trimming stripped 0 bases from V and 5 bases from J, with 11 bases between. The CDR3 loop spans 14 amino acids. Per germline, CDR1 MGHRA and CDR2 YSYEKL. DNA of the CDR3: TGCGCCAGCAGCCAAGATCCATTCAGGGACGAGCAGTACTTC. Protein product: CASSQDPFRDEQYF.

This rearrangement joins TRBV7-2 to TRBJ2-3; TRBD2 might be the D (6 bases). The CDR3 totals 12 residues. Germline assignment: CDR1 SGHTA and CDR2 FQGNSA. With 2 bases removed from V and 14 bases from J, the gap between germline ends came to 14 bases. The DNA for the CDR3 is TGTGCCAGCAGCTTAATATTGCGGGACTTGTATTTT. This codes for CASSLILRDLYF.

V is TRBV19 and J is TRBJ1-5; 7 bases map to TRBD1. Germline CDR1 and CDR2: LNHDA and SQIVND (reference sequence). J was trimmed by 0 bases and V by 7 bases; bases with no gene match: 9. The CDR3 covers 16 residues. The CDR3 sequence: CASTDDREYSNQPQHF. In DNA form, the CDR3 reads TGTGCCAGTACCGATGACAGGGAATATAGCAATCAGCCCCAGCATTTT.

Regarding this clone: Other nucleotide sequences in the sample specify the same CDR3. This rearrangement joins TRBV11-3 to TRBJ2-2, with D possibly being TRBD2 (5 bases). This CDR3 comprises 13 residues. Trimming took off 6 bases at V and 5 bases at J, with 10 bases between the two ends. Germline CDR1 SGHNT, CDR2 YENEEA. The CDR3 loop is CASRGVGTGELFF. The CDR3 nucleotides read TGTGCCAGCAGGGGAGTCGGGACCGGGGAGCTGTTTTTT.

This chain's CDR3 is CASSPTGRSGWRREQFF. CDR3 sequence (DNA): TGTGCCAGCAGCCCAACGGGGCGAAGCGGGTGGAGGAGGGAGCAGTTCTTC. The chain recombines TRBV11-2 with TRBJ2-1; possibly TRBD2 for D (6 bases). CDR1 and CDR2 (germline): SGHAT, FQNNGV. CDR3 size: 17 residues. The V and J ends lost 5 bases and 10 bases respectively, with 27 bases between them.

V is TRBV6-4 and J is TRBJ2-5, with 13 bases identical to TRBD2. This CDR3 region has 17 residues. CDR1 and CDR2 (germline): MRHNA, SNTAGT. Losses at the gene ends were 0 bases for V and 3 bases for J; bases not matched to a gene: 4. Here the CDR3 DNA reads TGTGCCAGCAGTGACTCGACTAGCGGGAGGCCGGAAGAGACCCAGTACTTC. Translated, it gives CASSDSTSGRPEETQYF.

The chain employs TRBV5-4 and TRBJ2-7; 8 bases are shared with TRBD2. V lost 5 bases, J lost 3 bases, and 7 bases stayed unmatched. Germline CDR1 reads SGHNT; CDR2 reads YYREEE (reference sequence). The CDR3 spans 14 residues. The CDR3 region has the DNA TGTGCCAGCAGGTCAGCGGGAGACGACTACGAGCAGTACTTC. Translation: CASRSAGDDYEQYF.

The V call is TRBV5-1, the J call TRBJ2-1; D unresolved. The CDR3 is made up of 12 amino acids. Germline V CDR1 and CDR2: SGHRS, YFSETQ. V lost 5 bases to trimming and J lost 10 bases, with 13 bases between them. CDR3 in amino acids: CASSPDAWEQFF. In nucleotides, the CDR3 is TGCGCCAGCAGTCCCGACGCGTGGGAGCAGTTCTTC. The complete variable domain, with remaining parts taken from reference TRBV5-1 and TRBJ2-1, reads KAGVTQTPRYLIKTRGQQVTLSCSPISGHRSVSWYQQTPGQGLQFLFEYFSETQRNKGNFPGRFSGRQFSNSRSEMNVSTLELGDSALYLCASSPDAWEQFFGPGTRLTVL.

The chain recombines TRBV6-6 with TRBJ1-4; weak D call: TRBD1 (6 bases). V lost 6 bases and J lost 13, with 18 bases in between. The CDR3 consists of 13 residues. Germline V gene sequence: CDR1 MNHNY, CDR2 SVGAGI (reference sequence). The DNA of the CDR3 is TGTGCCAGCAGCCCAGGGGTGGGGCGGCGACTGTTTTTT. This gives the protein CASSPGVGRRLFF.

This clone was found a few times. V usage is TRBV6-5 and J usage is TRBJ1-1; D gene ambiguous. The V gene's germline CDR1 is MNHEY and CDR2 SVGAGI. This CDR3 is 13 amino acids long. Trimming pared 5 bases from V and 3 bases from J, leaving 10 bases between. The CDR3 sequence: CASSPLGHTEAFF. The CDR3 coding sequence is TGTGCCAGCAGTCCTCTTGGTCACACTGAAGCTTTCTTT.